This T cell receptor beta chain emerged from a study of T-cell memory formation after mild COVID-19. V lost 4 bases to trimming and J lost 0 bases, with 30 bases between them. The CDR3 is made up of 22 amino acids. Germline CDR1 reads SEHNR; CDR2 reads FQNEAQ (reference sequence). cDNA libraries for TCR alpha and TCR beta, carrying sample barcodes and UMIs, came from 5'RACE with constant-segment primers. TCRdb ran MiXCR on the 5' RACE reads and lists one entry per CDR3 protein. The sample has approximately 210,000 distinct CDR3 sequences, roughly a tenth seen once. A word on this clonotype: Its antigen is not identified.

Broader study findings: Mostly located in CM and EM were contracting CD4+ clones, with contracting CD8+ clones located in EMRA.

The sequence was obtained from a man aged 18 to 29 who had mild COVID-19 (a few samples of this study predate the infection). Cell type and time point are not known. V gene TRBV7-9 combines with J gene TRBJ1-4; D perhaps matches TRBD1 (5 bases). The sequencing input was PBMCs or a T cell subset sorted from them (not recorded which). Written as DNA, the CDR3 is TGTGCCAGCAGCTACGGACGTCTGCGGGGCGCCTCGACGAATGCAACTAATGAAAAACTGTTTTTT. It yields the protein CASSYGRLRGASTNATNEKLFF.